The 31 T cell receptor beta chains reported below all come from one sample, sequenced in a study of control samples from healthy donors and cancer patients. TCRdb's table, derived via immunoSEQ multiplex PCR, lists solely in-frame clones and lacks some. The sample shows about 140,000 clones, just under 95% of them seen only once. Sequencing was carried out using blood. These receptors all come from a man aged 30 to 45 in good health.

This chain uses TRBV19 with TRBJ1-1; no clear D. The germline V gene has CDR1 LNHDA and CDR2 SQIVND (reference sequence). Trimming shortened V by 3 bases and J by 0 bases, and 8 bases separated the two germline ends. The CDR3 is 14 amino acids. In nucleotides, the CDR3 is TGTGCCAGTAGTATCGATCGTATGAACACTGAAGCTTTCTTT. The encoded protein is CASSIDRMNTEAFF.

The chain employs TRBV6-6 and TRBJ1-1; weak D call: TRBD1 (6 bases). V lost 7 bases and J lost 1, with 19 bases in between. This CDR3 spans 16 amino acids. CDR1 is MNHNY, CDR2 SVGAGI, per germline (reference sequence). The CDR3 DNA follows: TGTGCCAGCATCACGAGGGGGGGAGCTAGGAACACTGAAGCTTTCTTT. Translating gives CASITRGGARNTEAFF.

J is TRBJ1-2 and V is TRBV4-3; 9 nucleotides match TRBD1. The CDR3 length is 16 residues. The germline V gene encodes CDR1 LGHNA and CDR2 YSLEER. V dropped 0 bases and J dropped 7; count of bases not matched to a gene: 9. CDR3 amino acids: CASSQDLTGGLGGYTF. CDR3 nucleotides: TGCGCCAGCAGCCAAGATCTCACAGGGGGCCTCGGTGGCTACACCTTC.

The genes are TRBV7-6 and TRBJ2-3; D is ambiguous. V gave up 1 base and J gave up 6 bases, with 5 bases separating them. This CDR3 contains 12 residues. From germline, CDR1 is SGHVS and CDR2 FNYEAQ. The CDR3 region is CASSLGADTQYF. CDR3 nucleotides: TGTGCCAGCAGCTTAGGGGCCGATACGCAGTATTTT.

This chain joins TRBV10-3 and TRBJ1-5; possibly TRBD1 for D (5 bases). V was clipped by 2 bases and J by 3 bases, with 11 bases between them. Germline assignment: CDR1 ENHRY and CDR2 SYGVKD. The CDR3 runs 15 residues. The chain's CDR3 is CAISEGRAANQPQHF. CDR3 nucleotides: TGTGCCATCAGTGAGGGCAGGGCGGCCAATCAGCCCCAGCATTTT.

The chain has TRBV7-9 and TRBJ2-7; 7 bases fit TRBD1. V trimming: 6 bases; J trimming: 0 bases; junction bases outside the gene matches: 11. The CDR3 extends over 16 amino acids. In germline, CDR1 is SEHNR, CDR2 FQNEAQ (reference sequence). CDR3 region: CASRQLGQDSSYEQYF. CDR3 coding DNA: TGTGCCAGCAGACAACTTGGACAGGACAGCTCCTACGAGCAGTACTTC.

The J gene is TRBJ2-3, the V gene TRBV9, with 10 positions matching TRBD2. Germline CDR1 reads SGDLS; CDR2 reads YYNGEE. Trimming took 3 bases from V and 0 from J; bases not matched to a gene: 4. This CDR3 region has 16 residues. The CDR3 here is CASSAELAGSTDTQYF. In DNA, the CDR3 is TGTGCCAGCAGCGCAGAACTAGCGGGGAGCACAGATACGCAGTATTTT. Looking up the rest from reference TRBV9 and TRBJ2-3 gives the full variable domain: DSGVTQTPKHLITATGQRVTLRCSPRSGDLSVYWYQQSLDQGLQFLIQYYNGEERAKGNILERFSAQQFPDLHSELNLSSLELGDSALYFCASSAELAGSTDTQYFGPGTRLTVL.

The chain recombines TRBV4-2 with TRBJ1-3, with 7 bases identical to TRBD1. Trimming took 2 bases from V and 2 from J; bases not matched to a gene: 12. This CDR3 contains 18 residues. The germline CDR1 and CDR2 sequences are LGHNA and YNFKEQ. CDR3 nucleotide sequence: TGTGCCAGCAGCCAACTAGCCGGACAGGTCGATGCTGGAAACACCATATATTTT. It is translated as CASSQLAGQVDAGNTIYF.

This chain links TRBV6-5 with TRBJ2-3, with 11 bases that match TRBD2. Trimming removed 6 bases from V and 5 bases from J; junction bases left unmatched: 1. In germline, CDR1 is MNHEY, CDR2 SVGAGI. The length of the CDR3 is 13 residues. CDR3 sequence (DNA): TGTGCCAGCAGGGGACTAGCGGTAGATACGCAGTATTTT. Its translation is CASRGLAVDTQYF.

The chain's CDR3 is CASSDRANQPQHF. The CDR3 nucleotides are TGTGCCAGCAGTGACAGGGCGAATCAGCCCCAGCATTTT. The J gene is TRBJ1-5, the V gene TRBV6-1; D may be TRBD1 (5 bases). V shed 3 bases and J shed 4 bases, with 7 bases lying between them. The CDR3 sequence is 13 residues long. Germline assignment: CDR1 MNHNS and CDR2 SASEGT.

The genes are TRBV11-2 and TRBJ2-1; 12 nucleotides agree with TRBD2. V lost 1 base, J lost 5 bases, and 9 bases stayed unmatched. The V gene's germline CDR1 is SGHAT and CDR2 FQNNGV. This CDR3 is built from 18 residues. The CDR3: CASSLGLAGEGDHNEQFF. CDR3 sequence (DNA): TGTGCCAGCAGCTTAGGACTAGCGGGAGAAGGAGACCACAATGAGCAGTTCTTC.

The rearrangement uses TRBV6-5 and TRBJ1-2, with TRBD1 as a possible D gene (5 bases). V was cut by 4 bases and J by 7 bases, with 10 bases left in between. The CDR3 contains 12 residues. CDR1 is MNHEY, CDR2 SVGAGI, per germline. The CDR3 sequence is CASSFTGAGYTF. DNA of the CDR3: TGTGCCAGCAGTTTTACAGGTGCTGGCTACACCTTC.

The chain joins TRBV18 to TRBJ1-1; D gene unclear. CDR1 and CDR2 from the germline V gene are KGHSH and LQKENI. CDR3 length: 15 amino acids. The V end was cut by 0 bases, the J end by 2 bases, with 10 bases between. In DNA form, the CDR3 reads TGTGCCAGCTCACCACCAAACAGACAAAACACTGAAGCTTTCTTT. This gives the protein CASSPPNRQNTEAFF.

V usage is TRBV11-2 and J usage is TRBJ2-1, with 9 bases identical to TRBD2. V lost 1 base, J lost 1 base, and 5 bases stayed unmatched. The CDR3 totals 17 residues. CDR1 SGHAT and CDR2 FQNNGV come from the germline V gene. The CDR3 bases are TGTGCCAGCAGCTTAGCGATGACTAGCGGATCCTACAATGAGCAGTTCTTC. It encodes CASSLAMTSGSYNEQFF.

The gene calls are TRBV2 and TRBJ2-1, with 7 positions matching TRBD2. V was pared by 4 bases and J by 3 bases, with 3 bases of the junction left unmatched. CDR3 size: 14 residues. Germline CDR1 SNHLY, CDR2 FYNNEI. The CDR3 loop is CASSVTSIYNEQFF. Written as DNA, the CDR3 is TGTGCCAGCAGTGTGACTAGCATCTACAATGAGCAGTTCTTC.

This CDR3 reads CASSEIGAGNQPQHF. In DNA, the CDR3 is TGTGCCAGCAGCGAAATTGGGGCAGGCAATCAGCCCCAGCATTTT. The rearrangement uses TRBV7-8 and TRBJ1-5, with D perhaps TRBD1 (5 bases). V lost 5 bases to trimming and J lost 2 bases, with 13 bases between them. Germline V gives CDR1 SGHVS, CDR2 FQNEAQ. This CDR3 is 15 amino acids long. The complete variable domain, with remaining parts taken from reference TRBV7-8 and TRBJ1-5, reads GAGVSQSPRYKVAKRGQDVALRCDPISGHVSLFWYQQALGQGPEFLTYFQNEAQLDKSGLPSDRFFAERPEGSVSTLKIQRTQQEDSAVYLCASSEIGAGNQPQHFGDGTRLSIL.

The V gene is TRBV29-1, the J gene TRBJ2-3; no firm D call. The germline CDR1 and CDR2 sequences are SQVTM and ANQGSEA. The CDR3 is made up of 13 amino acids. The V and J ends lost 4 bases and 0 bases respectively, with 8 bases between them. The CDR3 nucleotides are TGCAGCGTTGGAATCAGAAGCACAGATACGCAGTATTTT. Amino acids: CSVGIRSTDTQYF.

This sequence joins TRBV11-2 and TRBJ2-5, with D maybe TRBD2 (6 bases). V dropped 4 bases and J dropped 2 bases, with 17 bases sitting between them. The V gene's germline CDR1 is SGHAT and CDR2 FQNNGV. CDR3 length: 16 amino acids. In DNA form, the CDR3 reads TGTGCCAGCAGCTCCGATGCGGGGAGGTCGCAAGAGACCCAGTACTTC. It codes for CASSSDAGRSQETQYF.

Worth noting for this clone: An end of the junction does not agree with germline; a read error may underlie this. The chain has TRBV19 and TRBJ1-1; D gene unclear. This CDR3 is 11 amino acids long. Germline assignment: CDR1 LNHDA and CDR2 SQIVND (reference sequence). The CDR3 spells CASSIVHEAFF. The DNA for the CDR3 is TGTGCCAGTAGCATAGTCCATGAAGCTTTCTTT.

V is TRBV6-4 and J is TRBJ1-6; TRBD1 agrees at 9 bases. CDR1 is MRHNA and CDR2 is SNTAGT in the germline V gene. The CDR3 has 20 amino acids. The V and J ends lost 3 bases and 7 bases, in that order; junction bases with no gene match: 19. CDR3 region: CASSERPPGTGFLRNSPLHF. In DNA, the CDR3 is TGTGCCAGCAGTGAAAGGCCCCCCGGGACAGGGTTTTTGCGGAATTCACCCCTCCACTTT.

The gene calls are TRBV7-8 and TRBJ2-2; D is uncertain. The germline gives CDR1 SGHVS, CDR2 FQNEAQ. Trimming shortened V by 4 bases and J by 6 bases, and 9 bases separated the two germline ends. CDR3 length: 13 residues. CDR3 DNA: TGTGCCAGCAGCTCTATATTATCCGGGGAGCTGTTTTTT. Its protein is CASSSILSGELFF.

The V and J genes are TRBV6-5 and TRBJ2-2; no firm D call. CDR3 length: 14 residues. V was trimmed by 7 bases and J by 2 bases, leaving 11 bases between them. CDR1 and CDR2 from the germline V gene are MNHEY and SVGAGI. CDR3 coding DNA: TGTGCCAGCATTCTGGGCACTAACACCGGGGAGCTGTTTTTT. Its translation: CASILGTNTGELFF.

CDR3 sequence reads: CASSLGRRGATEAFF. The CDR3 region has the DNA TGTGCCAGCAGCTTAGGCCGCCGAGGTGCCACTGAAGCTTTCTTT. The gene calls are TRBV11-3 and TRBJ1-1; no definite D call. The CDR3 sequence is 15 residues long. CDR1 SGHNT and CDR2 YENEEA come from the germline V gene. With 1 base removed from V and 4 bases from J, the gap between germline ends came to 13 bases. The full variable domain, with the rest looked up from reference TRBV11-3 and TRBJ1-1, is EAGVVQSPRYKIIEKKQPVAFWCNPISGHNTLYWYLQNLGQGPELLIRYENEEAVDDSQLPKDRFSAERLKGVDSTLKIQPAELGDSAVYLCASSLGRRGATEAFFGQGTRLTVV.

This chain joins TRBV7-2 and TRBJ2-7; D could derive from TRBD1 or TRBD2 (5 bases each). The CDR3 loop spans 14 amino acids. V was trimmed by 5 bases and J by 6 bases, leaving 17 bases between them. In germline, CDR1 is SGHTA, CDR2 FQGNSA. CDR3 in DNA: TGTGCCAGCAGCCGGGACCGCTTGGGCGCCGAGCAGTACTTC. Protein product: CASSRDRLGAEQYF.

The CDR3 here is CASSIQGGNTIYF. CDR3 DNA sequence: TGTGCCAGTAGTATTCAAGGGGGAAACACCATATATTTT. The V gene is TRBV19, the J gene TRBJ1-3; no clear D. V shed 3 bases and J shed 4 bases, with 7 bases lying between them. Germline V lookup: CDR1 LNHDA, CDR2 SQIVND (reference sequence). The CDR3 length is 13 residues.

In its sample, this clone was seen once. V gene TRBV28 combines with J gene TRBJ1-1; 9 nucleotides agree with TRBD1. With V trimmed by 7 bases and J by 3 bases, 3 bases remained unmatched. Germline CDR1 MDHEN, CDR2 SYDVKM. The CDR3 loop spans 13 amino acids. CDR3 in DNA: TGTGCCAGCACCGGGACAGGGTACACTGAAGCTTTCTTT. It codes for CASTGTGYTEAFF.

CDR3 loop: CASAQGTEAFF. As DNA, the CDR3 is TGTGCCAGCGCACAGGGTACTGAAGCTTTCTTT. The chain carries TRBV25-1 and TRBJ1-1; a weak D match, TRBD1 (6 bases). Looked up from germline, CDR1 is MGHDK and CDR2 is SYGVNS. Trimming pared 8 bases from V and 5 bases from J, leaving 9 bases between. The CDR3 is 11 residues long.

V is TRBV4-1 and J is TRBJ1-5, with D perhaps TRBD1 (6 bases). Germline V gene lookup returns CDR1 MGHRA and CDR2 YSYEKL. V shed 4 bases and J shed 0 bases, with 19 bases lying between them. This CDR3 has 18 amino acids. CDR3 in DNA: TGCGCCAGCAGCCGGTTGATGGGGGGCGGTAATAGCAATCAGCCCCAGCATTTT. Its translation: CASSRLMGGGNSNQPQHF.

This chain uses TRBV27 with TRBJ2-7, with D uncertain. Trimming stripped 10 bases from V and 0 bases from J, with 13 bases between. Germline V gene data show CDR1 as MNHEY and CDR2 as SMNVEV (reference sequence). The CDR3 totals 13 residues. The CDR3 nucleotides read TGTGCCACGCACAGACACATCTCCTACGAGCAGTACTTC. Translated: CATHRHISYEQYF.

The chain uses TRBV2 and TRBJ1-6, with no clear D. Germline CDR1 reads SNHLY; CDR2 reads FYNNEI. The CDR3 sequence is 12 residues long. V was clipped by 2 bases and J by 10 bases, with 6 bases between them. DNA of the CDR3: TGTGCCAGCAGTGAATGGGTATCACCCCTCCACTTT. Amino acid sequence: CASSEWVSPLHF.

The rearrangement uses TRBV7-2 and TRBJ1-5; D might be TRBD1 (5 bases). Per germline, CDR1 SGHTA and CDR2 FQGNSA. Trimming took 2 bases from V and 2 from J, leaving 10 bases between them. The CDR3 is made up of 15 amino acids. The CDR3 spells CASSLSGMGNQPQHF. CDR3 nucleotides: TGTGCCAGCAGCTTATCAGGGATGGGCAATCAGCCCCAGCATTTT.